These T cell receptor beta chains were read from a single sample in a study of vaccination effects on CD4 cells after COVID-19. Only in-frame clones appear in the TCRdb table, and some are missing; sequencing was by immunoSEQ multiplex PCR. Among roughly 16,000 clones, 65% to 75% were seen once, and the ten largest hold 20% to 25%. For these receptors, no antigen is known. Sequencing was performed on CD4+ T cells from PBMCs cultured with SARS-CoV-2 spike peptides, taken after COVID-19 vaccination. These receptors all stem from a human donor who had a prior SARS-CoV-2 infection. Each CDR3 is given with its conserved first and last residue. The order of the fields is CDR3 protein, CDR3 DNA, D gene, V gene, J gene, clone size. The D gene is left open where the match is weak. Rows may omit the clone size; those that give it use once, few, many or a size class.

CDR3aa: CASSHFSYNEQFF
CDR3nt: TGTGCCAGCAGCCATTTCTCCTACAATGAGCAGTTCTTC
d_gene: NA
v_gene: TRBV3-1/TRBV3-2
j_gene: TRBJ2-1
abundance: NA

CDR3aa: CSESRLLNTEAFF
CDR3nt: TGCAGCGAATCCAGACTTCTGAACACTGAAGCTTTCTTT
d_gene: NA
v_gene: TRBV29-1
j_gene: TRBJ1-1
abundance: NA

CDR3aa: CASSQQTGGQGSYEQYF
CDR3nt: TGTGCCAGCAGCCAGCAGACAGGGGGCCAGGGGTCCTACGAGCAGTACTTC
d_gene: TRBD1
v_gene: TRBV7-2
j_gene: TRBJ2-7
abundance: NA

CDR3aa: CASSEGGADTQYF
CDR3nt: TGTGCCAGCAGTGAAGGGGGGGCAGATACGCAGTATTTT
d_gene: NA
v_gene: TRBV2
j_gene: TRBJ2-3
abundance: NA

CDR3aa: CASSSLLYHESRANVLTF
CDR3nt: TGTGCCAGCAGCTCCCTGTTATACCATGAAAGTCGGGCCAACGTCCTGACTTTC
d_gene: NA
v_gene: TRBV7-9
j_gene: TRBJ2-6
abundance: NA

CDR3aa: CASSYSNPATDTQYF
CDR3nt: TGTGCCAGCAGTTACTCTAATCCGGCCACAGATACGCAGTATTTT
d_gene: NA
v_gene: TRBV6-5
j_gene: TRBJ2-3
abundance: NA

CDR3aa: CSVDAGWGTEAFF
CDR3nt: TGCAGCGTTGATGCGGGGTGGGGCACTGAAGCTTTCTTT
d_gene: NA
v_gene: TRBV29-1
j_gene: TRBJ1-1
abundance: once

CDR3aa: CASAQSGYGYTF
CDR3nt: TGTGCCAGCGCTCAGTCAGGGTATGGCTACACCTTC
d_gene: NA
v_gene: TRBV6-5
j_gene: TRBJ1-2
abundance: NA

CDR3aa: CASSLVPANQETQYF
CDR3nt: TGTGCCAGCAGCTTAGTACCAGCCAACCAAGAGACCCAGTACTTC
d_gene: NA
v_gene: TRBV7-9
j_gene: TRBJ2-5
abundance: NA

CDR3aa: CASSPPHRDAEAFF
CDR3nt: TGTGCCAGCAGCCCCCCTCACAGGGACGCTGAAGCTTTCTTT
d_gene: NA
v_gene: TRBV3-1/TRBV3-2
j_gene: TRBJ1-1
abundance: NA

CDR3aa: CASSGTGRYIFQPQHF
CDR3nt: TGTGCCAGCAGTGGGACAGGGAGGTATATATTTCAGCCCCAGCATTTT
d_gene: TRBD1
v_gene: TRBV5-4
j_gene: TRBJ1-5
abundance: NA

CDR3aa: CASSLALGVGTGELFF
CDR3nt: TGTGCCAGCAGCTTAGCGCTGGGAGTGGGTACCGGGGAGCTGTTTTTT
d_gene: NA
v_gene: TRBV7-2
j_gene: TRBJ2-2
abundance: NA

CDR3aa: CASSPPSAGELFF
CDR3nt: TGTGCCAGCTCACCACCGTCCGCGGGGGAGCTGTTTTTT
d_gene: NA
v_gene: TRBV18
j_gene: TRBJ2-2
abundance: NA

CDR3aa: CASSQAHSQPQHF
CDR3nt: TGTGCCAGCAGCCAAGCTCACAGCCAGCCCCAGCATTTT
d_gene: NA
v_gene: TRBV3-1/TRBV3-2
j_gene: TRBJ1-5
abundance: NA

CDR3aa: CAWSVQLAIADTQYF
CDR3nt: TGTGCCTGGAGTGTACAACTAGCGATCGCAGATACGCAGTATTTT
d_gene: TRBD2
v_gene: TRBV30
j_gene: TRBJ2-3
abundance: NA

CDR3aa: CASSVDAGGYEQYF
CDR3nt: TGTGCCAGCAGCGTAGATGCGGGGGGATACGAGCAGTACTTC
d_gene: TRBD2
v_gene: TRBV9
j_gene: TRBJ2-7
abundance: few

CDR3aa: CASSLAHSGSGNEQFF
CDR3nt: TGTGCCAGCAGCTTAGCCCATAGCGGGAGCGGGAATGAGCAGTTCTTC
d_gene: TRBD2
v_gene: TRBV7-8
j_gene: TRBJ2-1
abundance: once

CDR3aa: CASSPEVVGKLFF
CDR3nt: TGTGCCAGCAGCCCGGAAGTCGTGGGAAAACTGTTTTTT
d_gene: NA
v_gene: TRBV3-1/TRBV3-2
j_gene: TRBJ1-4
abundance: once

CDR3aa: CASSLRDGEAFF
CDR3nt: TGTGCCAGCAGTTTACGGGACGGGGAAGCTTTCTTT
d_gene: NA
v_gene: TRBV28
j_gene: TRBJ1-1
abundance: NA

CDR3aa: CASSRDREVDGYTF
CDR3nt: TGCGCCAGCAGCAGGGACAGGGAGGTGGATGGCTACACCTTC
d_gene: TRBD1
v_gene: TRBV5-1
j_gene: TRBJ1-2
abundance: NA

CDR3aa: CASSPRPSVSSEQYF
CDR3nt: TGTGCCAGCTCGCCGCGACCCAGCGTTTCGAGTGAGCAGTACTTC
d_gene: NA
v_gene: TRBV18
j_gene: TRBJ2-7
abundance: few

CDR3aa: CASSFQPGLNTDTQYF
CDR3nt: TGCGCCAGCAGCTTTCAGCCGGGACTTAACACAGATACGCAGTATTTT
d_gene: NA
v_gene: TRBV5-1
j_gene: TRBJ2-3
abundance: NA

CDR3aa: CASSSGTGGRDEQFF
CDR3nt: TGTGCCAGTAGTAGTGGGACAGGGGGTCGGGATGAGCAGTTCTTC
d_gene: TRBD1
v_gene: TRBV19
j_gene: TRBJ2-1
abundance: NA

CDR3aa: CASRRRGQGETQYF
CDR3nt: TGTGCCAGCCGCCGCCGGGGGCAGGGAGAGACCCAGTACTTC
d_gene: NA
v_gene: TRBV19
j_gene: TRBJ2-5
abundance: few

CDR3aa: CASSLRTSGVYNEQFF
CDR3nt: TGTGCCAGCAGCCTAAGGACTAGCGGGGTGTACAATGAGCAGTTCTTC
d_gene: TRBD2
v_gene: TRBV7-3
j_gene: TRBJ2-1
abundance: medium-sized

CDR3aa: CASSFRGSFSETQYF
CDR3nt: TGCGCCAGCAGCTTCAGGGGGTCTTTTTCGGAGACCCAGTACTTC
d_gene: TRBD1
v_gene: TRBV5-1
j_gene: TRBJ2-5
abundance: NA

CDR3aa: CASSQGVRGYTF
CDR3nt: TGTGCCAGCAGCCAGGGGGTGCGGGGCTACACCTTC
d_gene: TRBD1
v_gene: TRBV6-5
j_gene: TRBJ1-2
abundance: NA

CDR3aa: CASSLGSAGLRETQYF
CDR3nt: TGCGCCAGCAGCTTGGGTTCGGCGGGTCTGCGAGAGACCCAGTACTTC
d_gene: NA
v_gene: TRBV5-1
j_gene: TRBJ2-5
abundance: NA

CDR3aa: CASSSGETRTFRYTF
CDR3nt: TGTGCCAGCAGCTCGGGAGAGACACGGACTTTTAGGTACACCTTC
d_gene: NA
v_gene: TRBV5-4
j_gene: TRBJ1-2
abundance: NA

CDR3aa: CASSTTGQGARIEGNTIYF
CDR3nt: TGTGCCAGCAGCACAACGGGACAGGGGGCTCGGATCGAAGGAAACACCATATATTTT
d_gene: NA
v_gene: TRBV21-1
j_gene: TRBJ1-3
abundance: NA

CDR3aa: CASSHTTGGNYGYTF
CDR3nt: TGTGCCAGCAGCCATACGACAGGGGGGAACTATGGCTACACCTTC
d_gene: TRBD1
v_gene: TRBV7-2
j_gene: TRBJ1-2
abundance: once

CDR3aa: CASSVSGGAGDTQYF
CDR3nt: TGTGCCAGCAGCGTTAGCGGGGGGGCCGGAGATACGCAGTATTTT
d_gene: TRBD2
v_gene: TRBV9
j_gene: TRBJ2-3
abundance: NA

CDR3aa: CASSAMAGLNTEAFF
CDR3nt: TGTGCCAGCAGCGCCATGGCAGGGTTGAACACTGAAGCTTTCTTT
d_gene: NA
v_gene: TRBV7-2
j_gene: TRBJ1-1
abundance: NA

CDR3aa: CASSQYGFRTADYGYTF
CDR3nt: TGCGCCAGCAGCCAATATGGCTTTCGTACAGCCGACTATGGCTACACCTTC
d_gene: NA
v_gene: TRBV4-1
j_gene: TRBJ1-2
abundance: NA

CDR3aa: CASSLLALRNTGELFF
CDR3nt: TGCGCCAGCAGCTTGCTAGCACTGAGAAACACCGGGGAGCTGTTTTTT
d_gene: NA
v_gene: TRBV5-1
j_gene: TRBJ2-2
abundance: NA

CDR3aa: CASSDGPGDTQYF
CDR3nt: TGTGCCAGCAGCGACGGACCGGGGGATACGCAGTATTTT
d_gene: NA
v_gene: TRBV3-1/TRBV3-2
j_gene: TRBJ2-3
abundance: NA

CDR3aa: CASSSGRRAYEQYF
CDR3nt: TGTGCCAGCTCTAGCGGGAGGAGGGCCTACGAGCAGTACTTC
d_gene: TRBD2
v_gene: TRBV19
j_gene: TRBJ2-7
abundance: few

CDR3aa: CASSYADSLMNTEAFF
CDR3nt: TGTGCCAGCAGTTACGCGGACAGCCTCATGAACACTGAAGCTTTCTTT
d_gene: NA
v_gene: TRBV6-5
j_gene: TRBJ1-1
abundance: NA

CDR3aa: CASSPQGGTQYF
CDR3nt: TGTGCCAGCAGCCCTCAGGGGGGGACCCAGTACTTC
d_gene: NA
v_gene: TRBV11-2
j_gene: TRBJ2-5
abundance: NA

CDR3aa: CASSFTQVPYGYTF
CDR3nt: TGTGCCAGCAGTTTCACTCAGGTCCCCTATGGCTACACCTTC
d_gene: NA
v_gene: TRBV28
j_gene: TRBJ1-2
abundance: once

CDR3aa: CASNGGVTDTQYF
CDR3nt: TGTGCCAGTAACGGGGGGGTCACAGATACGCAGTATTTT
d_gene: TRBD2
v_gene: TRBV19
j_gene: TRBJ2-3
abundance: NA

CDR3aa: CASRQRQGWGQPQHF
CDR3nt: TGTGCCAGCAGGCAAAGACAGGGATGGGGTCAGCCCCAGCATTTT
d_gene: TRBD1
v_gene: TRBV27
j_gene: TRBJ1-5
abundance: NA

CDR3aa: CASSVAYGGPNSYNEQFF
CDR3nt: TGTGCCAGCAGCGTAGCTTATGGGGGACCCAACTCCTACAATGAGCAGTTCTTC
d_gene: NA
v_gene: TRBV9
j_gene: TRBJ2-1
abundance: few

CDR3aa: CARSLALERESSYEQYF
CDR3nt: TGTGCCAGAAGCTTAGCGCTTGAGAGGGAAAGCTCCTACGAGCAGTACTTC
d_gene: NA
v_gene: TRBV7-5
j_gene: TRBJ2-7
abundance: NA

CDR3aa: CASSGSNQPQHF
CDR3nt: TGTGCCAGCAGTGGCAGCAATCAGCCCCAGCATTTT
d_gene: NA
v_gene: TRBV5-5
j_gene: TRBJ1-5
abundance: NA

CDR3aa: CASSAGTGELFF
CDR3nt: TGTGCTAGCAGCGCGGGGACCGGGGAGCTGTTTTTT
d_gene: NA
v_gene: TRBV7-7
j_gene: TRBJ2-2
abundance: NA

CDR3aa: CASSYTDRTDTQYF
CDR3nt: TGTGCCAGCAGTTATACGGACCGCACAGATACGCAGTATTTT
d_gene: NA
v_gene: TRBV27
j_gene: TRBJ2-3
abundance: once